The 18 T cell receptor beta chains below all came from one sample that was sequenced in a study of T cell responses to AZD1222 COVID-19 vaccine. Sequenced by immunoSEQ multiplex PCR; TCRdb stores in-frame clones only, minus some. The table has about 120,000 clones, roughly 92% seen once. Material: peripheral blood, obtained 28 days after the second AZD1222 dose. These receptors originate from an adult who received the AZD1222 COVID-19 vaccine.

The chain recombines TRBV5-1 with TRBJ2-3; maybe TRBD1 (7 bases). V was pared by 4 bases and J by 9 bases, with 21 bases between. Germline-derived CDR1 and CDR2 are SGHRS and YFSETQ. The CDR3 totals 15 residues. Here the CDR3 DNA reads TGCGCCAGCAGCCCTCCAGGGGGGAAAACATTGACGCAGTATTTT. Protein product: CASSPPGGKTLTQYF.

This sequence joins TRBV5-1 and TRBJ2-2; perhaps TRBD2 as D (5 bases). The germline V gene encodes CDR1 SGHRS and CDR2 YFSETQ. CDR3 length: 18 amino acids. With 1 base removed from V and 0 bases from J, the gap between germline ends came to 16 bases. The CDR3, as DNA: TGCGCCAGCAGCTTGTTGGGTACGGGGAACGCGAACACCGGGGAGCTGTTTTTT. Translated: CASSLLGTGNANTGELFF.

This clone has just one count. This chain uses TRBV12-3 or TRBV12-4 with TRBJ1-2; TRBD1 might be the D (6 bases). This CDR3 has 13 residues. Between the trimmed V and J ends, which lost 10 bases and 3 bases, there was a span of 15 bases. The CDR3 is CAISRGLDYGYTF. The DNA of the CDR3 is TGTGCCATTTCGCGGGGGCTTGACTATGGCTACACCTTC.

This chain uses TRBV29-1 with TRBJ1-1; no definite D call. The CDR3 is made up of 11 amino acids. V lost 7 bases and J 10 bases, leaving 16 bases between the germline ends. Per the germline V gene, CDR1 is SQVTM and CDR2 is ANQGSEA. Here the CDR3 reads CSAQTLTGAFF. The CDR3 nucleotides read TGCAGCGCCCAGACCCTAACCGGAGCTTTCTTT. Supplemented by reference TRBV29-1 and TRBJ1-1, the full variable domain reads SAVISQKPSRDICQRGTSLTIQCQVDSQVTMMFWYRQQPGQSLTLIATANQGSEATYESGFVIDKFPISRPNLTFSTLTVSNMSPEDSSIYLCSAQTLTGAFFGQGTRLTVV.

This clone has just one count. The rearrangement uses TRBV10-3 and TRBJ2-7; 14 bases are a match to TRBD2. The V gene's germline CDR1 is ENHRY and CDR2 SYGVKD. V lost 4 bases to trimming and J lost 2 bases; unmatched junction nucleotides: 7. The CDR3 has 17 residues. Here the CDR3 reads CAISAGTSGRVAYEQYF. CDR3 coding DNA: TGTGCCATCAGTGCAGGGACTAGCGGGAGAGTAGCCTACGAGCAGTACTTC.

The rearrangement uses TRBV5-1 and TRBJ1-2; TRBD1 matches at 8 bases. The CDR3 totals 14 residues. Germline V lookup: CDR1 SGHRS, CDR2 YFSETQ. Trimming cost V 4 bases and J 3 bases; bases outside gene matches: 5. CDR3 sequence reads: CASSTQGGDYGYTF. The CDR3 DNA reads TGCGCCAGCAGCACACAGGGGGGTGACTATGGCTACACCTTC.

V usage is TRBV3-1 (or the pseudogene TRBV3-2) and J usage is TRBJ2-7, with TRBD2 matching 14 bases. The junction had 0 bases not matched to a gene; V was cut back by 3 bases and J by 5 bases. The CDR3 sequence is 14 residues long. Germline CDR1 is LGHDT and CDR2 is YNNKEL (reference sequence). The CDR3 is CASSQGLAGDEQYF. CDR3 nucleotides: TGTGCCAGCAGCCAGGGACTAGCGGGAGACGAGCAGTACTTC.

The chain links TRBV5-1 to TRBJ1-6, with 8 bases identical to TRBD1. This CDR3 has 15 amino acids. Germline V lookup: CDR1 SGHRS, CDR2 YFSETQ. With V trimmed by 0 bases and J by 10 bases, 6 bases remained unmatched. CDR3 amino acids: CASSLGTGRDSPLHF. The CDR3, as DNA: TGCGCCAGCAGCTTGGGGACAGGGAGGGACTCACCCCTCCACTTT.

The chain recombines TRBV5-1 with TRBJ1-6; a weak D match, TRBD1 (5 bases). The CDR3 length is 17 residues. Germline CDR1 SGHRS, CDR2 YFSETQ. The V end was cut by 4 bases, the J end by 8 bases, with 22 bases between. This CDR3 is CASSPEGPIRGDSPLHF. CDR3 sequence (DNA): TGCGCCAGCAGCCCTGAGGGGCCCATTCGGGGGGATTCACCCCTCCACTTT.

This clone has only one observation. The V gene is TRBV19, the J gene TRBJ2-5; TRBD2 is a possible D gene (7 bases). Germline lookup yields CDR1 LNHDA and CDR2 SQIVND (reference sequence). There are 15 residues in the CDR3. Trimming took off 7 bases at V and 2 bases at J, with 17 bases between the two ends. This CDR3 reads CASTPYGGPQETQYF. DNA for the CDR3: TGTGCCAGTACCCCCTACGGGGGGCCTCAAGAGACCCAGTACTTC.

The V call is TRBV6-5, the J call TRBJ2-3; D possibly matches TRBD1 or TRBD2 (5 bases each). CDR1 is MNHEY, CDR2 SVGAGI, per germline. V was pared by 8 bases and J by 4 bases, with 7 bases between. The CDR3 loop spans 11 amino acids. The CDR3, as DNA: TGTGCCAGCTTGGGGGCAGATACGCAGTATTTT. Translated: CASLGADTQYF.

The gene calls are TRBV6-5 and TRBJ1-3; D remains unclear. CDR1 is MNHEY, CDR2 SVGAGI, per germline. The length of the CDR3 is 12 residues. The V and J ends lost 6 bases and 1 base respectively, with 4 bases between them. CDR3 coding DNA: TGTGCCAGCAGGGATTCTGGAAACACCATATATTTT. Residues: CASRDSGNTIYF.

J is TRBJ2-5 and V is TRBV5-1; tentatively, D is TRBD1 (5 bases). CDR3 length: 13 amino acids. V was trimmed by 7 bases and J by 1 base, leaving 11 bases between them. Germline CDR1 SGHRS, CDR2 YFSETQ. CDR3 protein: CASAQGFQETQYF. In DNA, the CDR3 is TGCGCCAGCGCCCAGGGATTCCAAGAGACCCAGTACTTC.

This clone is labeled medium-sized. V usage is TRBV7-9 and J usage is TRBJ2-7; 12 positions match TRBD1. Trimming took 3 bases from V and 6 from J; bases not matched to a gene: 6. CDR1 SEHNR and CDR2 FQNEAQ come from the germline V gene (reference sequence). CDR3 size: 15 residues. For the CDR3, the DNA is TGTGCCAGCAGCTTCCTGGGGACAGGGGGCGCCGAGCAGTACTTC. Encoded protein: CASSFLGTGGAEQYF. Using reference TRBV7-9 and TRBJ2-7 for the parts outside the CDR3, the full variable domain is DTGVSQNPRHKITKRGQNVTFRCDPISEHNRLYWYRQTLGQGPEFLTYFQNEAQLEKSRLLSDRFSAERPKGSFSTLEIQRTEQGDSAMYLCASSFLGTGGAEQYFGPGTRLTVT.

J is TRBJ1-5 and V is TRBV2; D gene ambiguous. CDR1 and CDR2 (germline): SNHLY, FYNNEI. The CDR3 is 14 amino acids. The ends were cut back, 4 bases at V and 3 bases at J, with 10 bases in the middle. CDR3 residues: CASSVSRANQPQHF. CDR3 in DNA: TGTGCCAGCAGTGTTAGTCGTGCCAATCAGCCCCAGCATTTT.

The V call is TRBV19, the J call TRBJ1-5; the match to TRBD1 covers 7 bases. Germline-derived CDR1 and CDR2 are LNHDA and SQIVND (reference sequence). Trimming took 8 bases from V and 3 from J; bases not matched to a gene: 4. The CDR3 is 13 amino acids. As DNA, the CDR3 is TGTGCCAGTCGGGGACAGTTCAATCAGCCCCAGCATTTT. Amino acid sequence: CASRGQFNQPQHF.

V gene TRBV7-6 combines with J gene TRBJ2-2; unclear D gene. CDR1 is SGHVS, CDR2 FNYEAQ, per germline. The CDR3 covers 13 residues. Deletions cut 0 bases from V and 7 bases from J, with 6 bases between. The CDR3 bases are TGTGCCAGCAGCTTAGCTGAGAGCGGGGAGCTGTTTTTT. As protein: CASSLAESGELFF.

The V gene is TRBV28, the J gene TRBJ1-5; D perhaps matches TRBD1 (5 bases). There are 17 residues in the CDR3. V was shortened by 2 bases and J by 3 bases, with 17 bases between the two germline ends. Germline V gene lookup returns CDR1 MDHEN and CDR2 SYDVKM. The chain's CDR3 is CASSLLPGTQPNQPQHF. For the CDR3, the DNA is TGTGCCAGCAGTTTACTACCCGGGACTCAACCCAATCAGCCCCAGCATTTT.